These 17 T cell receptor beta chains originate from one sample sequenced in a study of blood T cell repertoires in COVID-19. Assay used: immunoSEQ multiplex PCR; TCRdb lists only in-frame clones, some missing. This repertoire shows around 440,000 clones, roughly 88% found once; its top ten account for 10% to 15%. Specimen: peripheral blood. These receptors originate from a woman in her forties or fifties with COVID-19, enrolled during active disease.

The chain carries TRBV6-1 and TRBJ2-3; 8 bases line up with TRBD2. Germline V lookup: CDR1 MNHNS, CDR2 SASEGT. The CDR3 extends over 16 amino acids. V was clipped by 3 bases and J by 4 bases; unmatched bases: 9. Written as DNA, the CDR3 is TGTGCCAGCAGTGACGACCCGGGACTAGTCGCAGATACGCAGTATTTT. It codes for CASSDDPGLVADTQYF.

This sequence joins TRBV7-8 and TRBJ1-1; 7 bases are shared with TRBD1. Germline CDR1 SGHVS, CDR2 FQNEAQ. The length of the CDR3 is 14 residues. With 1 base clipped from V and 8 bases from J, the junction kept 7 bases outside the gene matches. DNA of the CDR3: TGTGCCAGCAGCTTAGTCTCAGGACAGGAGGAAGCTTTCTTT. Translation gives CASSLVSGQEEAFF.

This rearrangement joins TRBV3-1 (or the pseudogene TRBV3-2) to TRBJ1-2; no clear D gene. The ends were cut back, 2 bases at V and 8 bases at J, with 9 bases in the middle. The CDR3 sequence is 12 residues long. CDR1 and CDR2 (germline): LGHDT, YNNKEL (reference sequence). This CDR3 reads CASSQPSEGYTF. The CDR3 bases are TGTGCCAGCAGCCAACCATCGGAGGGCTACACCTTC.

The gene calls are TRBV13 and TRBJ2-1, with 10 bases lining up with TRBD1. The CDR3 sequence is 14 residues long. Losses at the gene ends were 10 bases for V and 5 bases for J; bases not matched to a gene: 8. Germline CDR1 reads PRHDT; CDR2 reads FYEKMQ (reference sequence). DNA of the CDR3: TGTGCCACCTCCCTGGGGACAGGGGACAATGAGCAGTTCTTC. Its protein product is CATSLGTGDNEQFF.

This chain joins TRBV18 and TRBJ2-3, with D possibly TRBD2 on 6 matching bases. The germline V and J ends were trimmed by 3 bases and 4 bases, with 8 bases remaining between them. CDR1 KGHSH and CDR2 LQKENI come from the germline V gene. The CDR3 length is 13 residues. The CDR3 nucleotides read TGTGCCAGCTCACCCCGGAGGGCAGATACGCAGTATTTT. This sequence encodes CASSPRRADTQYF.

This clone was counted between two and nine times. V usage is TRBV27 and J usage is TRBJ2-7; tentatively, D is TRBD1 (5 bases). The CDR3 totals 13 residues. Germline loops: CDR1 MNHEY, CDR2 SMNVEV (reference sequence). Trimming shortened V by 3 bases and J by 5 bases, and 11 bases separated the two germline ends. CDR3 coding DNA: TGTGCCAGCAGTTTGCAACAGGTCCACGAGCAGTACTTC. Translated: CASSLQQVHEQYF.

V and J are TRBV12-3 or TRBV12-4 and TRBJ2-7, with TRBD1 identical over 7 bases. With V trimmed by 6 bases and J by 6 bases, 8 bases remained unmatched. The CDR3 runs 13 residues. CDR3 loop: CASSQTTGSEQYF. The CDR3 DNA is TGTGCCAGCAGCCAAACGACAGGGAGCGAGCAGTACTTC.

The rearrangement links TRBV11-2 to TRBJ2-7; 13 bases line up with TRBD2. CDR1 and CDR2 (germline): SGHAT, FQNNGV. The ends lost 1 base at V and 7 bases at J; junction bases unmatched: 13. The CDR3 is 18 residues long. The CDR3 DNA reads TGTGCCAGCAGCTTAGCGATACTAGCGGGGGGGACTTCTCGAGAGCAGTACTTC. This encodes CASSLAILAGGTSREQYF.

This sequence joins TRBV29-1 and TRBJ2-7; a possible D gene is TRBD1 (6 bases). CDR1 is SQVTM and CDR2 is ANQGSEA in the germline V gene. CDR3 length: 13 amino acids. Trimming took off 8 bases at V and 4 bases at J, with 18 bases between the two ends. The CDR3 loop is CSSSMGAEYEQYF. In DNA form, the CDR3 reads TGCAGCTCCTCGATGGGGGCGGAATACGAGCAGTACTTC.

The chain is built from TRBV7-3 and TRBJ1-1, with a possible D match to TRBD1 (6 bases). The CDR3 extends over 12 amino acids. The V gene's germline CDR1 is SGHTA and CDR2 FQGTGA. The V end lost 4 bases, the J end lost 6 bases, and 9 bases lay between the germline ends. The CDR3 DNA reads TGTGCCAGCAGCTCAGGACAGTCTGAAGCTTTCTTT. It is translated as CASSSGQSEAFF.

The chain employs TRBV3-1 (or the pseudogene TRBV3-2) and TRBJ1-5; D not certain. V was shortened by 1 base and J by 5 bases, with 9 bases between the two germline ends. The germline gives CDR1 LGHDT, CDR2 YNNKEL (reference sequence). The CDR3 is 14 amino acids. In DNA form, the CDR3 reads TGTGCCAGCAGCCAAGTGCCACTTGATCAGCCCCAGCATTTT. As protein: CASSQVPLDQPQHF.

A word on this clone: Within the sample, other DNA sequences also encode this same CDR3. J is TRBJ1-1 and V is TRBV20-1; possible D gene TRBD1, 5 bases. The CDR3 is 12 amino acids. Trimming shortened V by 3 bases and J by 1 base, and 6 bases separated the two germline ends. Germline V CDR1 and CDR2: DFQATT, SNEGSKA (reference sequence). Here the CDR3 DNA reads TGCAGTGCTAGTAGGGGGAACACTGAAGCTTTCTTT. This encodes CSASRGNTEAFF.

The rearrangement joins TRBV4-1 to TRBJ1-2; tentative D call: TRBD1 (6 bases). The CDR3 totals 19 residues. V was shortened by 1 base and J by 0 bases, with 21 bases between the two germline ends. Germline V lookup: CDR1 MGHRA, CDR2 YSYEKL. This CDR3 reads CASSQVPTGQFTSNYGYTF. For the CDR3, the DNA is TGCGCCAGCAGCCAAGTACCAACCGGACAGTTTACCTCTAACTATGGCTACACCTTC.

The chain combines TRBV5-4 with TRBJ2-3, with TRBD2 matching 12 bases. This CDR3 has 16 residues. After removal of 3 bases from V and 4 bases from J, the junction contained 6 bases not matched to a gene. Germline CDR1 SGHNT, CDR2 YYREEE (reference sequence). CDR3 sequence reads: CASSSLAGGPSDTQYF. CDR3 DNA sequence: TGTGCCAGCAGCTCACTAGCGGGGGGACCATCAGATACGCAGTATTTT.

The rearrangement uses TRBV3-1 (or the pseudogene TRBV3-2) and TRBJ2-1; 10 positions match TRBD2. The CDR3 consists of 16 residues. V lost 1 base to trimming and J lost 9 bases; unmatched junction nucleotides: 9. Germline V gene sequence: CDR1 LGHDT, CDR2 YNNKEL (reference sequence). CDR3 nucleotide sequence: TGTGCCAGCAGCCAAGGTCAAAAGCGGGGGGGCCGTGAGCAGTTCTTC. Translated, it gives CASSQGQKRGGREQFF.

CDR3 in DNA: TGTGCCACCTCCAGGGGACCTAACTATGGCTACACCTTC. Translation: CATSRGPNYGYTF. The chain carries TRBV28 and TRBJ1-2, with D possibly being TRBD1 (6 bases). V shed 10 bases and J shed 0 bases, with 12 bases lying between them. CDR3 length: 13 residues. The germline gives CDR1 MDHEN, CDR2 SYDVKM.

In DNA form, the CDR3 reads TGTGCCAGCCGGGTCTTCGACACCATATATTTT. The encoded protein is CASRVFDTIYF. The rearrangement links TRBV12-3 or TRBV12-4 to TRBJ1-3; the D is unclear. The V and J ends lost 8 bases and 8 bases respectively, with 10 bases between them. CDR3 length: 11 amino acids.